This T cell receptor beta chain was observed in a study of somatic mutations in cytotoxic T cells in rheumatoid arthritis. Findings and caveats of the study: CD8+ T cells showed clonality that did not differ significantly between patients with rheumatoid arthritis and age-matched healthy controls. About an eighth of the roughly 60 patients had a largest CD8+ clone above 20% of CD8+ cells. Only rheumatoid arthritis patients, not healthy controls, showed CD8+ clonality increasing with age.

Using positive magnetic bead selection on an AutoMACS, CD4+ and CD8+ cells were isolated, after which their purity was checked by flow cytometry. Germline CDR1 reads MDHEN; CDR2 reads SYDVKM. CDR3 length: 14 amino acids. The germline V and J ends were trimmed by 3 bases and 3 bases, with 11 bases remaining between them. Produced via immunoSEQ multiplex PCR; TCRdb's table is partial and in-frame only. Of under 25,000 clones listed, about 90% are singletons. As to this clone: Its specificity is unknown.

Sequencing was performed on CD8+ T cells sorted from blood. The clonotype originates from a man aged 35 to 55 in good health. This chain uses TRBV28 with TRBJ1-1; possibly TRBD1 for D (5 bases). CDR3 coding DNA: TGTGCCAGCAGTTTTAGAAGGGGTCACACTGAAGCTTTCTTT. Protein sequence: CASSFRRGHTEAFF.